This TCR beta chain comes out of a study of early T cells in non-severe SARS-CoV-2 infection. Via MiXCR, TCRdb re-called the 5' RACE reads, giving one row per CDR3 protein. This table has tens of thousands of distinct CDR3 sequences, 7.9% appearing once. Germline V gene data show CDR1 as SGHAT and CDR2 as FQNNGV. The CDR3 is 13 residues long. The V end lost 5 bases, the J end lost 4 bases, and 11 bases lay between the germline ends. This clonotype was counted ten times or more. Material: whole blood, obtained at baseline. This TCR was recovered from an adult who was a healthcare worker with PCR-confirmed SARS-CoV-2 infection or an uninfected control (not recorded which). The chain has TRBV11-2 and TRBJ2-5; TRBD1 or TRBD2 may be the D gene (5 bases each). CDR3 loop: CASSRAGTETQYF. The CDR3 coding sequence is TGTGCCAGCAGCCGGGCAGGGACAGAGACCCAGTACTTC.